This T cell receptor beta chain stems from a study of identical twins. Study-wide results and limits: When twins shared out-of-frame alpha sequences, those sequences had excess low generation probability. Cord blood beta clonotypes present at high abundance carried fewer insertions; no such pattern appeared in memory repertoires.

TCRdb processed the 5' RACE reads anew with MiXCR; each CDR3 protein has one entry. The sample lists some 210,000 distinct CDR3 sequences, 15% to 20% occurring once. Notes on this clonotype: Its antigen is unidentified.

V shed 8 bases, J shed 5 bases, and the junction held 3 bases outside the gene matches. Germline lookup yields CDR1 SGHAT and CDR2 FQNNGV. There are 11 residues in the CDR3. Another study also made use of these data, one on T cells expressing NK-cell markers.

Material: CD8+ T cells sorted from blood. This clonotype originated in a woman younger than 35 in good health. The rearrangement uses TRBV11-2 and TRBJ2-7; 7 bases match TRBD2. The CDR3 region is CASLAGDEQYF. The DNA for the CDR3 is TGTGCCAGCTTAGCGGGCGACGAGCAGTACTTC.